Included here is one T cell receptor (beta chain) sequence, with context. This sample was taken from a study of OX40 agonist ivuxolimab in advanced cancers. TCRdb's table, derived via immunoSEQ multiplex PCR, lists solely in-frame clones and lacks some. The sample records 65,000 to 85,000 clones, 92% being singletons. The CDR3 has 16 residues. Germline assignment: CDR1 PRHDT and CDR2 FYEKMQ (reference sequence). Trimming removed 5 bases from V and 2 bases from J; junction bases left unmatched: 10. The TCR sequence derives from an adult with an advanced solid tumor such as melanoma, head and neck, liver or kidney cancer. The sample in question was CD4+ or CD8+ T cells sorted from blood, obtained in a trial of the OX40 agonist ivuxolimab. V and J are TRBV13 and TRBJ2-3; TRBD2 agrees at 7 bases. DNA of the CDR3: TGTGCCAGCAGCCCCAGCGGGACTTTCCCCACAGATACGCAGTATTTT. It yields the protein CASSPSGTFPTDTQYF.